This record covers a single TCR beta chain. Its specific antigen is unknown. No base quality values were provided; no much bigger clone lies one nucleotide off. To sequence the TCRbeta CDR3 region, genomic DNA was isolated from the sorted cells. The immunoSEQ Assay was used to sequence the TCRbeta CDR3 regions. In TCRdb, the immuneACCESS table is reduced to in-frame sequences with V and J assigned. These tables do not hold every clone; where another copy was compared, an unresolved V gene accounts for under half, and the others remain unexplained. The sample table shows over 45,000 clones, and more than 85% are seen once. The ten largest make up roughly 31% of the sample. Spanning cysteine to phenylalanine, the CDR3 consists of 15 amino acids. This entry keeps only the CDR3 DNA: 45 bases, framed from base 1. Trimming accounts for 1 base at V and 5 bases at J, while the number of junction bases matched to no gene is 6. The germline V gene yields MGHRA for CDR1 and YSYEKL for CDR2.

This record belongs to a study of OX40 agonist ivuxolimab in advanced cancers. Context from the whole study: Ivuxolimab, which targeted the costimulatory receptor OX40 (CD134), was an agonistic, fully human IgG2 monoclonal antibody. Intravenous ivuxolimab was administered to patients every 2 weeks at six dose levels: 0.01, 0.1, 0.3, 1.5, 3 and 10 mg/kg. Of the roughly 54 dose-escalation patients, hepatocellular carcinoma was present in 19, melanoma in roughly 15, renal cell carcinoma in 9 and head and neck cancer in 9. In the dose-escalation cohort, 82.7% of patients were male, and the mean age was approximately 60 years, with a range of 23 to 79. Prior anti-PD-1, anti-PD-L1 or anti-CTLA-4 therapy was permitted, and 30% to 50% of dose-escalation patients had received checkpoint inhibitors. Partial responses occurred in three dose-escalation patients, of whom one had hepatocellular carcinoma and two had cutaneous melanoma. The purpose of peripheral TCRbeta sequencing was to test whether ivuxolimab changed TCR sequence diversity and led to clonal T-cell expansion. The paper reports the monotherapy dose-escalation portion (N of about 50 patients) of the phase I ivuxolimab trial. What the research found in general, with its limitations: After ivuxolimab, expanded clones were on average more numerous among CD8+ T cells than among CD4+ T cells. Partial responders in the 0.1-3.0 mg/kg groups had among the lowest normalized peripheral clonal expansion, especially among CD8+ T cells. Low levels of normalized T-cell clonal expansion were also seen in some patients who did not respond. The antigen specificity of the clonally expanded peripheral T cells was not determined. At doses of 0.1 to 3.0 mg/kg, clonal expansion of both CD4+ and CD8+ T cells in blood was seen between baseline and week 6.

The trial excluded patients who had a history of autoimmune disease or were on systemic immunosuppression. Peripheral blood for TCR sequencing was drawn from every dose cohort at baseline, at cycle 4 day 1 and at cycle 7 day 1. The samples were drawn from a first-in-human, open-label, multicenter phase I dose-escalation trial of ivuxolimab. The trial enrolled adults with locally advanced or metastatic head and neck squamous cell, hepatocellular, melanoma or renal cell carcinoma. Before TCR sequencing, CD4+ and CD8+ T cells were separately sorted from peripheral blood. This receptor was identified in an adult with an advanced solid tumor such as melanoma, head and neck, liver or kidney cancer. The sample was CD4+ or CD8+ T cells sorted from blood, taken in a trial of the OX40 agonist ivuxolimab. The chain is assembled from TRBV4-1 and TRBJ1-1; TRBD1 agrees with 8 junctional bases. The nucleotide sequence reads as follows: TGCGCCAGCAGCCAAGTTCAGGGGGCTAGTACTGAAGCTTTCTTT. This is translated as CASSQVQGASTEAFF.